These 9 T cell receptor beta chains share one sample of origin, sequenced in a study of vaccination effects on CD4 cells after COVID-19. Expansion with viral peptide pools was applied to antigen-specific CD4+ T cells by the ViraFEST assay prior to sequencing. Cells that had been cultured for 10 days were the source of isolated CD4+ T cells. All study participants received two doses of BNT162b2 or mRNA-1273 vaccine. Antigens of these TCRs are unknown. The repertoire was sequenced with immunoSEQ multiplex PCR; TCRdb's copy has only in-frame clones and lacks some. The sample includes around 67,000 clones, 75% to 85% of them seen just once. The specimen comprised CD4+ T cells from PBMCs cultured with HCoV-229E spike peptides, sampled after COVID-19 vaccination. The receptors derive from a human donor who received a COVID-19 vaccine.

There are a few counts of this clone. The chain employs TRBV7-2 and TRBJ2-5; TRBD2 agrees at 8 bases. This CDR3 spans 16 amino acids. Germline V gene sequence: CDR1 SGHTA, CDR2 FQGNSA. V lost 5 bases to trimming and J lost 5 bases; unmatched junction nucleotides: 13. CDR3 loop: CASSPGAGGAYETQYF. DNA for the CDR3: TGTGCCAGCAGCCCAGGCGCCGGGGGGGCATATGAGACCCAGTACTTC.

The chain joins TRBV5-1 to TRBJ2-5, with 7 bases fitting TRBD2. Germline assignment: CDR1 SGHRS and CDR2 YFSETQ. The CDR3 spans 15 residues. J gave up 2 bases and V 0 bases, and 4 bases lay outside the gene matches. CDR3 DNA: TGCGCCAGCAGCTTGGGGACTAGATTTCAAGAGACCCAGTACTTC. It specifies CASSLGTRFQETQYF.

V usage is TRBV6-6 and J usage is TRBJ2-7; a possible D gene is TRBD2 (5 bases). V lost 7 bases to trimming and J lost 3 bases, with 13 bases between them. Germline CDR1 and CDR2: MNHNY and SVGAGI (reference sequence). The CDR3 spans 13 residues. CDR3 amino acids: CASTRGSYYEQYV. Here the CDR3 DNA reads TGTGCCAGCACCCGAGGGTCTTACTACGAGCAGTACGTC.

DNA for the CDR3: TGCGCCAGCAGCGAAGGACTAGCGGGGTATGTGATCGGGGAGCTGTTTTTT. Protein sequence: CASSEGLAGYVIGELFF. J is TRBJ2-2 and V is TRBV5-1; 12 bases agree with TRBD2. With V trimmed by 4 bases and J by 7 bases, 11 bases remained unmatched. CDR3 length: 17 residues. Germline V gene sequence: CDR1 SGHRS, CDR2 YFSETQ.

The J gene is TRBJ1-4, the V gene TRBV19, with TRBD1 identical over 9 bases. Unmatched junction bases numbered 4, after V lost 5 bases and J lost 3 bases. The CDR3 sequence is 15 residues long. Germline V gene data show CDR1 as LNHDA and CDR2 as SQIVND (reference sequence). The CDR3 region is CASSVDRGPNEKLFF. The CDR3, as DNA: TGTGCCAGTAGTGTGGACAGGGGCCCTAATGAAAAACTGTTTTTT.

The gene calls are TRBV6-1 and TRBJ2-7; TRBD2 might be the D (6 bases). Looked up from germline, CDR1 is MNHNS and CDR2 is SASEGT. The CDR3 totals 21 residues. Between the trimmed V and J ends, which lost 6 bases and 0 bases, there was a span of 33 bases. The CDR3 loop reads CASRERVFGTASDQSSYEQYV. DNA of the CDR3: TGTGCCAGCAGAGAAAGAGTCTTCGGTACGGCTAGCGACCAGAGCTCCTACGAGCAGTACGTC.

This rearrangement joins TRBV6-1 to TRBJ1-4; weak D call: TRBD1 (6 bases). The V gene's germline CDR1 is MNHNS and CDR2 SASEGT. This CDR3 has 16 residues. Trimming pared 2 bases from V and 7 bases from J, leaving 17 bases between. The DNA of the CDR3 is TGTGCCAGCAGTGAAATGGGGGGGCTTAGTGGTGAAAAACTGTTTTTT. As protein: CASSEMGGLSGEKLFF.

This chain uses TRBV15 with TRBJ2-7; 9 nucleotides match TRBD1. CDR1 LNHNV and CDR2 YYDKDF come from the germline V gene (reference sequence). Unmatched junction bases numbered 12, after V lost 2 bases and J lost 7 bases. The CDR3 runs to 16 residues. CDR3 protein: CATSRSPGTGLREQYV. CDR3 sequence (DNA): TGTGCCACCAGCAGAAGCCCCGGGACAGGGCTCCGGGAGCAGTACGTC.

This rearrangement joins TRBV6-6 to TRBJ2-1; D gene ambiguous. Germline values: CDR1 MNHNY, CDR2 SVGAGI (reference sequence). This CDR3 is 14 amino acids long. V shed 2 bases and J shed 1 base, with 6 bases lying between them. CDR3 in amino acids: CASSYTRSYNEQFF. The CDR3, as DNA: TGTGCCAGCAGTTACACCAGATCCTACAATGAGCAGTTCTTC.